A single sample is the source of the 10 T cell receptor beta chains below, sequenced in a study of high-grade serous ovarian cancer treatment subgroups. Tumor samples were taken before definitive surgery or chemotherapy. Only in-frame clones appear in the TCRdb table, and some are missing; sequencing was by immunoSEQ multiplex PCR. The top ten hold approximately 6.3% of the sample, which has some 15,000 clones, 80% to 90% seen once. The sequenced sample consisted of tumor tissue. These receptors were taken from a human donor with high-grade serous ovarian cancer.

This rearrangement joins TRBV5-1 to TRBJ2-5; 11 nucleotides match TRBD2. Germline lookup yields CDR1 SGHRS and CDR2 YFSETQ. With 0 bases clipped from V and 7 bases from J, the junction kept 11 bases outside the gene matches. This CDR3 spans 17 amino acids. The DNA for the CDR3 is TGCGCCAGCAGCTTGGCCCCTAACCTAGCGGGGGGACTGACCCAGTACTTC. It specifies CASSLAPNLAGGLTQYF.

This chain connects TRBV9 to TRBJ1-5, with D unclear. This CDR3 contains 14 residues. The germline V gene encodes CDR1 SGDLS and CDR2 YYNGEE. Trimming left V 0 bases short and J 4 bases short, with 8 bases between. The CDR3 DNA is TGTGCCAGCAGCGTAGACGCCAGTAATCAGCCCCAGCATTTT. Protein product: CASSVDASNQPQHF. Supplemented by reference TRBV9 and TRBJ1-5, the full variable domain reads DSGVTQTPKHLITATGQRVTLRCSPRSGDLSVYWYQQSLDQGLQFLIQYYNGEERAKGNILERFSAQQFPDLHSELNLSSLELGDSALYFCASSVDASNQPQHFGDGTRLSIL.

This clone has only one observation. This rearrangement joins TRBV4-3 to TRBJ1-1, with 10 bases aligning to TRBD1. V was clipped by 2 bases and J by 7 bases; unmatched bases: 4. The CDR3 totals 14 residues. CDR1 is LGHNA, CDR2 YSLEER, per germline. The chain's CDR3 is CASSQLRDRGEAFF. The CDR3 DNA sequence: TGCGCCAGCAGCCAACTCCGGGACAGGGGTGAAGCTTTCTTT.

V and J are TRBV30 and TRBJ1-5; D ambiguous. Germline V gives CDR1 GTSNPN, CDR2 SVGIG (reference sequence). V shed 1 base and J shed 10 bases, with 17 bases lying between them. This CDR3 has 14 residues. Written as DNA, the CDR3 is TGTGCCTGGAGTGGTGGGATCCATAATCTACCCCAGCATTTT. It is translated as CAWSGGIHNLPQHF.

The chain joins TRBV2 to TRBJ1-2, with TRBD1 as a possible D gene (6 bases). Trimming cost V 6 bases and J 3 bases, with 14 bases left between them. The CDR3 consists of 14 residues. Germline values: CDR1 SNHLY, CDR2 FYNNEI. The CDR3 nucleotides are TGTGCCAGCAGCTACTCTGGGGGCTACTATGGCTACACCTTC. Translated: CASSYSGGYYGYTF.

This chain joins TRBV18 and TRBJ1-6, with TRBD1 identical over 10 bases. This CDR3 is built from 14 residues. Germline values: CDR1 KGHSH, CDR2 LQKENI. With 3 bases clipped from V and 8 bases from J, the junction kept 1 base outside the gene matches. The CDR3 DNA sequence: TGTGCCAGCTCACCTGGGACAGGGGATTCACCCCTCCACTTT. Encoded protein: CASSPGTGDSPLHF.

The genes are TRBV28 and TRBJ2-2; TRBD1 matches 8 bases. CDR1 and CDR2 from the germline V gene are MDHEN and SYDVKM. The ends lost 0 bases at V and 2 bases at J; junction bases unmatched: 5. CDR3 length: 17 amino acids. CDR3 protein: CASSLWDRALNTGELFF. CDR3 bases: TGTGCCAGCAGTTTATGGGACAGGGCCCTTAACACCGGGGAGCTGTTTTTT. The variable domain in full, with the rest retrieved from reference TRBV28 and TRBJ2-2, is DVKVTQSSRYLVKRTGEKVFLECVQDMDHENMFWYRQDPGLGLRLIYFSYDVKMKEKGDIPEGYSVSREKKERFSLILESASTNQTSMYLCASSLWDRALNTGELFFGEGSRLTVL.

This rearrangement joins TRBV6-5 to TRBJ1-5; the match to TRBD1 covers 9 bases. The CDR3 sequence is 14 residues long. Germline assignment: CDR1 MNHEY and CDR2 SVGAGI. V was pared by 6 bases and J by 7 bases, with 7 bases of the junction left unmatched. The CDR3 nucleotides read TGTGCCAGCAGCAACGACAGGGGGAGACAGCCCCAGCATTTT. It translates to CASSNDRGRQPQHF.

Written as DNA, the CDR3 is TGTGCCAGCGGGGGCCAACGCTACGAGCAGTACTTC. Its translation: CASGGQRYEQYF. This sequence joins TRBV6-6 and TRBJ2-5, with TRBD1 as a possible D gene (6 bases). The J call could be wrong; TRBJ2-7 is a better fit for the DNA end. The CDR3 consists of 12 residues. Germline lookup yields CDR1 MNHNY and CDR2 SVGAGI (reference sequence).

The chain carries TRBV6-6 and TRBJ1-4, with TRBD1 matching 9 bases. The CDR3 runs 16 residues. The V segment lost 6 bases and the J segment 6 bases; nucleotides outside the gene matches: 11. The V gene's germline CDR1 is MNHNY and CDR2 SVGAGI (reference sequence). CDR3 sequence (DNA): TGTGCCAGCAGCCCCGTAGGACAGGGGATTTATGAAAAACTGTTTTTT. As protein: CASSPVGQGIYEKLFF.